This T cell receptor beta chain was identified in a study of metastatic and nonmetastatic thyroid tumors. Study information: Both malignant and benign thyroid patients supplied peripheral blood and tumor or nodule tissue samples, across which the repertoires of these patients were then compared. Overall study results and limits: The reported finding was significantly higher TCR beta diversity in malignant thyroid tumors relative to benign nodules, in blood and tumor.

CDR1 is LGHDT and CDR2 is YNNKEL in the germline V gene (reference sequence). CDR3 length equals 12 residues. V lost 4 bases and J lost 6, with 7 bases in between. Original processing notes: Differences in CDR3 between clinicopathological groups were drawn on to build a classifier intended to discriminate distant-metastatic papillary thyroid cancer patients. TCRdb ran MiXCR on the PCR reads. TCRdb's processing, not the authors', yielded these V and J calls. The table has 20,000 to 25,000 clones, approximately 20% seen once. All patients were treatment-naive before thyroid surgery. In this sample, this clone turned up many times. The antigen is unknown.

Sample: blood. The chain uses TRBV3-1 and TRBJ1-5; D might be TRBD1 (6 bases). This receptor was obtained from a female donor with papillary thyroid cancer or a benign thyroid nodule (not recorded which). Some clones in this sample may be carry-over from other donors' samples. The CDR3 DNA is TGTGCCAGCAGCCGGGGGCCTCAGCCCCAGCATTTT. It codes for CASSRGPQPQHF.